This paragraph covers one T cell receptor beta chain sequence. Its antigen is as yet unknown. MiXCR, applied by TCRdb to the reads, yields one record per CDR3 protein. The sample yields 100,000 to 150,000 distinct CDR3 sequences, more than 20% seen once. Germline V gene data show CDR1 as MNHNY and CDR2 as SVGAGI (reference sequence). Trimming took 2 bases from V and 3 from J, leaving 13 bases between them. This CDR3 is built from 15 residues. This sample was included in a study of T cell repertoires in cytomegalovirus infection. Study in general: In public TCR beta signatures, there were indications of both CMV infection and matching HLA type.

Overall study results and limits: Of the TCR beta families, the public ones yielded a cumulative frequency that identified carriers of CMV plus the relevant HLA. The response measured ex vivo was dominated by TCR beta clonotypes (HLA-C-restricted and CMV-specific).

The sample consisted of PBMCs, sequenced either directly or after in vitro stimulation (not recorded which). The chain combines TRBV6-6 with TRBJ2-5; D is unresolved. The clonotype originates from a human donor in good health (CMV status not recorded). Some clones in this sample may be carry-over from other donors' samples. Written as DNA, the CDR3 is TGTGCCAGCAGTTACCTTGGGCGGAAGGAAGAGACCCAGTACTTC. Protein product: CASSYLGRKEETQYF.